These 26 T cell receptor beta chains share one sample of origin, sequenced in a study of tumor-infiltrating lymphocytes in primary liver carcinoma. Unsorted bulk tissue of roughly 18-32 mg yielded co-extracted RNA and DNA. Reverse transcription of about 500 ng total RNA with a constant-region primer produced TCR beta cDNA. Modified slightly, ARM-PCR produced TCR beta libraries over three nested multiplex PCR rounds. Two initial PCR rounds of about 11 cycles each paired TRBV1-TRBV30 forward primers with a C-beta reverse primer. One entry per CDR3 protein, called by TCRdb with MiXCR from the multiplex PCR reads. The table includes more than 55,000 distinct CDR3 sequences, about two thirds detected once. The sequencing sample was made of liver tumor tissue from sampling region 2. Subset described: tumor region T2, inferior pole. These receptors all come from a man between 35 and 55 years old with primary liver carcinoma and hepatitis B virus infection.

With regard to this clonotype: This sequence may be a read error, since a much larger clone differs from it by one base. This sequence joins TRBV28 and TRBJ1-5, with TRBD1 identical over 9 bases. Looked up from germline, CDR1 is MDHEN and CDR2 is SYDVKM. This CDR3 is 15 amino acids long. The CDR3 nucleotides are TGTGCCAGCAGTTTGGATACAGGGGGCAGTCAGCACCAGCATTTT. Amino acids: CASSLDTGGSQHQHF.

Turning to this clonotype: The junction departs from germline at one end; a sequencing error may be responsible. The rearrangement uses TRBV4-1 and TRBJ2-1; D is undetermined. Germline loops: CDR1 MGHRA, CDR2 YSYEKL. The CDR3 is 15 residues long. The CDR3 DNA reads as TGCGCCAGCAGCCCGCTCTTTAACAACAACAATGAACAGTTCTTC. Protein sequence: CASSPLFNNNNEQFF.

This clonotype came up once. The conserved final phenylalanine or tryptophan is absent from the CDR3, which likely points to a read error. V and J are TRBV11-2 and TRBJ2-5, with 8 bases fitting TRBD1. The CDR3 is made up of 16 amino acids. Trimming took 2 bases from V and 7 from J; bases not matched to a gene: 12. The germline gives CDR1 SGHAT, CDR2 FQNNGV. CDR3 loop: CASSLTAGGSGVTQYL. The CDR3 DNA follows: TGTGCCAGCAGCTTAACGGCAGGGGGCTCGGGGGTGACCCAGTACTTA.

With respect to this clonotype: The CDR3 does not close with the conserved phenylalanine or tryptophan, likely indicating a read error. This sequence joins TRBV11-1 and TRBJ1-1; D uncertain. Trimming took off 4 bases at V and 4 bases at J, with 10 bases between the two ends. Germline V gene lookup returns CDR1 SGHAT and CDR2 FQDESV (reference sequence). This CDR3 contains 13 residues. The CDR3 here is CASSSTLSTEAFV. CDR3 bases: TGTGCCAGCAGCTCGACCTTGAGCACTGAAGCTTTCGTT.

This clonotype has at least ten counts. V gene TRBV28 combines with J gene TRBJ1-5; TRBD1 agrees at 9 bases. Germline lookup yields CDR1 MDHEN and CDR2 SYDVKM. This CDR3 has 14 amino acids. Trimming at V came to 4 bases and at J to 7 bases, leaving 5 bases not matched to a gene. The CDR3 sequence is CASSSQTGGQPQHF. The CDR3 DNA sequence: TGTGCCAGCAGTTCCCAGACAGGGGGACAGCCCCAGCATTTT.

The chain couples TRBV29-1 to TRBJ2-6; a weak D match, TRBD1 (5 bases). Germline V lookup: CDR1 SQVTM, CDR2 ANQGSEA. The CDR3 contains 15 residues. Between the trimmed V and J ends, which lost 4 bases and 3 bases, there was a span of 13 bases. CDR3 in amino acids: CSVGGADHGANVLTF. The CDR3 DNA follows: TGCAGCGTTGGTGGGGCAGACCATGGGGCCAACGTCCTGACTTTC.

The table lists this clonotype with a few counts. CDR3 sequence reads: CASSLSDTQYF. The DNA for the CDR3 is TGTGCCAGCAGCTTGTCAGATACGCAGTATTTT. This chain uses TRBV11-2 with TRBJ2-3, with D hard to call. The germline CDR1 and CDR2 sequences are SGHAT and FQNNGV. V was pared by 3 bases and J by 4 bases, with 2 bases between. The CDR3 has 11 residues.

On this clonotype: One end of the junction varies from germline; a read error may be responsible. The chain has TRBV6-1 and TRBJ2-1; D is unresolved. The germline V gene encodes CDR1 MNHNS and CDR2 SASEGT. This CDR3 region has 13 residues. CDR3 sequence (DNA): TGTGCCAGCAGTGAATTCTTGGACGATGAGCAGCTCTTC. Residues: CASSEFLDDEQLF.

In its sample, this clonotype was seen many times. The chain employs TRBV5-4 and TRBJ2-1, with 11 bases aligning to TRBD2. The CDR3 runs 15 residues. The V gene end was trimmed by 1 base and the J gene end by 5 bases; junction bases not matched to a gene: 2. From germline, CDR1 is SGHNT and CDR2 YYREEE (reference sequence). CDR3 sequence reads: CASSLSSGRHNEQFF. The CDR3 DNA reads TGTGCCAGCAGCTTGTCTAGCGGGAGGCACAATGAGCAGTTCTTC. Looking up the rest from reference TRBV5-4 and TRBJ2-1 gives the full variable domain: ETGVTQSPTHLIKTRGQQVTLRCSSQSGHNTVSWYQQALGQGPQFIFQYYREEENGRGNFPPRFSGLQFPNYSSELNVNALELDDSALYLCASSLSSGRHNEQFFGPGTRLTVL.

The V and J genes are TRBV6-1 and TRBJ2-1, with 11 positions matching TRBD2. The germline gives CDR1 MNHNS, CDR2 SASEGT. This CDR3 comprises 15 residues. V lost 4 bases to trimming and J lost 7 bases; unmatched junction nucleotides: 6. CDR3 DNA: TGTGCCAGCAGTGCCCAACTAGCGGGAGTTAATGAGCAGTTCTTC. The encoded protein is CASSAQLAGVNEQFF.

The genes are TRBV5-5 and TRBJ2-1; D perhaps matches TRBD1 (5 bases). The germline V gene has CDR1 SGHKS and CDR2 YYEKEE (reference sequence). The CDR3 runs 15 residues. The CDR3 region has the DNA TGTGTTAGCAGCCCTGGACAAGATTCCTACAATGAGCAGTTCTTC. Its translation: CVSSPGQDSYNEQFF.

As regards this clonotype: This could be a read error, since a much larger clone is one nucleotide away. V and J are TRBV7-9 and TRBJ2-1; 7 bases agree with TRBD2. This CDR3 contains 15 residues. From germline, CDR1 is SEHNR and CDR2 FQNEAQ (reference sequence). The CDR3 nucleotides read TGTGCCAGCAGCCTTCTAGCGGTGAACTACGATGAGCAGTTCTTC. Protein sequence: CASSLLAVNYDEQFF. Combining the CDR3 with reference TRBV7-9 and TRBJ2-1 gives the whole variable domain DTGVSQNPRHKITKRGQNVTFRCDPISEHNRLYWYRQTLGQGPEFLTYFQNEAQLEKSRLLSDRFSAERPKGSFSTLEIQRTEQGDSAMYLCASSLLAVNYDEQFFGPGTRLTVL.

Of note for this clonotype: An end of the junction differs from the germline gene, which may be a read error. This sequence joins TRBV10-3 and TRBJ2-5; the match to TRBD2 covers 9 bases. The CDR3 sequence is 17 residues long. Per germline, CDR1 ENHRY and CDR2 SYGVKD. CDR3 coding DNA: TGTGCTATCAGTGTGCTGGGTAGCGGGAGTTACCAAGAGACCCAGTACTTC. Encoded protein: CAISVLGSGSYQETQYF.

This clonotype has just a few counts. This chain joins TRBV4-3 and TRBJ2-5, with D perhaps matching TRBD1 or TRBD2 (5 bases each). Trimming shortened V by 1 base and J by 7 bases, and 13 bases separated the two germline ends. The CDR3 length is 14 residues. Germline assignment: CDR1 LGHNA and CDR2 YSLEER. CDR3 nucleotide sequence: TGCGCCAGCAGCCAAGGGGACGCCAGATCGACCCAGTACTTC. This translates into CASSQGDARSTQYF.

In its sample, this clonotype was seen once. The CDR3 does not end in the conserved phenylalanine or tryptophan, so this is likely a read error. The DNA is omitted, as the CDR3 cannot be located on it reliably, and the CDR3 follows TCRdb's listing. The chain couples TRBV4-1 to TRBJ1-2; the DNA was not compared with TRBD1, the D call given in the table. Germline-derived CDR1 and CDR2 are MGHRA and YSYEKL. The length of the CDR3 is 14 amino acids, counting both ends. The CDR3 here is CASSRGDRNYGYTY.

Note on this clonotype: A junction boundary mismatches the germline segment, possibly from a read error. The rearrangement joins TRBV28 to TRBJ2-6, with D perhaps given as TRBD1 or TRBD2 (5 bases each). From germline, CDR1 is MDHEN and CDR2 SYDVKM. This CDR3 region has 16 residues. The DNA for the CDR3 is TGTGCCAGCAGTTTACCGGGGACGGGTGGGGCCAACGTCCTGATTTTC. It is translated as CASSLPGTGGANVLIF. Together with reference TRBV28 and TRBJ2-6, the CDR3 gives the full variable domain: DVKVTQSSRYLVKRTGEKVFLECVQDMDHENMFWYRQDPGLGLRLIYFSYDVKMKEKGDIPEGYSVSREKKERFSLILESASTNQTSMYLCASSLPGTGGANVLIFGAGSRLTVL.

Notes on this clonotype: Without the conserved terminal phenylalanine or tryptophan, this CDR3 likely stems from a read error. The chain is built from TRBV5-1 and TRBJ1-2, with a weak D call TRBD1 (6 bases). Looked up from germline, CDR1 is SGHRS and CDR2 is YFSETQ. This CDR3 contains 14 residues. CDR3 region: CANSFGGGQRGYTS. In nucleotides, the CDR3 is TGCGCCAACAGCTTCGGCGGGGGACAACGTGGTTACACCTCC.

This clonotype was observed once. The junction departs from the called germline gene at one end, perhaps through a read error. The chain joins TRBV4-1 to TRBJ2-3; TRBD2 might be the D (6 bases). The CDR3 is made up of 18 amino acids. Germline CDR1 reads MGHRA; CDR2 reads YSYEKL. The CDR3, as DNA: TGCGCCAACAGCCAGACCATTGCCCTAACGGGAGTCACAGTTACGCAGTATTTT. It encodes CANSQTIALTGVTVTQYF.

This clonotype was observed many times. A much larger clone sits a single nucleotide away, making a read error possible. CDR3 bases: TGTGCCAGCAGCCCCGGTTTAGGCAATGGGCAGTTCTTC. Translation: CASSPGLGNGQFF. This sequence joins TRBV11-1 and TRBJ2-1, with D unresolved. The CDR3 extends over 13 amino acids. CDR1 and CDR2 (germline): SGHAT, FQDESV (reference sequence).

This clonotype was counted many times. The chain links TRBV29-1 to TRBJ2-1, with D possibly being TRBD1 (5 bases). CDR1 SQVTM and CDR2 ANQGSEA come from the germline V gene. Trimming shortened V by 7 bases and J by 0 bases, and 13 bases separated the two germline ends. The CDR3 is 14 amino acids. In DNA form, the CDR3 reads TGCAGCGGGGGCGAGTCGAGCTCCTACAATGAGCAGTTCTTC. It codes for CSGGESSSYNEQFF.

As concerns this clonotype: Just one base apart from a much larger clone, this may be a read error. J is TRBJ2-7 and V is TRBV11-2, with 11 bases identical to TRBD2. The CDR3 has 20 amino acids. Per germline, CDR1 SGHAT and CDR2 FQNNGV. The trim removed 3 bases at V and 0 bases at J, leaving 16 bases unmatched. The CDR3 loop reads CASSLREGRTSGHSSYEQYF. CDR3 in DNA: TGTGCCAGCAGCTTGAGGGAGGGGAGGACTAGCGGGCACAGCTCCTACGAGCAGTACTTC.

To note about this clonotype: The junction departs from germline at one end; a sequencing error may be responsible. The chain links TRBV10-3 to TRBJ1-2; possibly TRBD1 for D (6 bases). The CDR3 contains 13 residues. Per the germline V gene, CDR1 is ENHRY and CDR2 is SYGVKD. CDR3 residues: CAISGQVNYDYTF. The DNA for the CDR3 is TGTGCCATCAGTGGACAGGTTAACTATGACTACACCTTC.

For this clonotype: One end of the junction is discordant with germline, which a read error may explain. V and J are TRBV29-1 and TRBJ1-5; TRBD1 might be the D (5 bases). CDR1 is SQVTM and CDR2 is ANQGSEA in the germline V gene. The CDR3 length is 14 residues. The CDR3 region is CRVRAGGFNQSQHF. The CDR3 nucleotides are TGCAGAGTGAGAGCCGGGGGTTTCAATCAGTCCCAGCATTTT.

As concerns this clonotype: One end of the junction fails to match germline, which may point to a read error. The chain couples TRBV11-2 to TRBJ2-7; TRBD1 aligns across 9 bases. The germline gives CDR1 SGHAT, CDR2 FQNNGV. The CDR3 is 15 amino acids. The CDR3, as DNA: TGTGCCAGCAGCTTACGATGGACAGGGGAAAATGAGCAGCACTTC. Residues: CASSLRWTGENEQHF. The entire variable domain, with the rest obtained from reference TRBV11-2 and TRBJ2-7, is as follows: EAGVAQSPRYKIIEKRQSVAFWCNPISGHATLYWYQQILGQGPKLLIQFQNNGVVDDSQLPKDRFSAERLKGVDSTLKIQPAKLEDSAVYLCASSLRWTGENEQHFGPGTRLTVT.

The CDR3 bases are TGCAGCTGTAGCGGGAGTAACACAGATACGCAGTATTTT. Amino acids: CSCSGSNTDTQYF. This chain connects TRBV29-1 to TRBJ2-3, with TRBD2 identical over 9 bases. The CDR3 is 13 residues long. Germline V gene sequence: CDR1 SQVTM, CDR2 ANQGSEA. V was clipped by 8 bases and J by 2 bases; unmatched bases: 5.

By sample fraction, this clonotype is medium-sized. This rearrangement joins TRBV11-2 to TRBJ2-3, with D unresolved. The CDR3 runs to 15 residues. Between the trimmed V and J ends, which lost 5 bases and 0 bases, there was a span of 12 bases. The germline V gene encodes CDR1 SGHAT and CDR2 FQNNGV. CDR3 in amino acids: CASSLEYQSTDTQYF. For the CDR3, the DNA is TGTGCCAGCAGCCTCGAATACCAAAGCACAGATACGCAGTATTTT.